These 16 T cell receptor beta chains share one sample of origin, sequenced in a study of response to subunit inactivated influenza vaccine. Each CDR3 protein gets one entry after TCRdb re-called the RT-PCR reads with MiXCR. The table has 710,000 or so distinct CDR3 sequences, 15% to 19% seen once. The source material was PBMCs from blood, sampled about 12 days after vaccination. The receptors shown here come from a man in his forties or fifties who received an inactivated influenza vaccine.

This clonotype was observed at least ten times. For the CDR3, the DNA is TGCAGCGTTGATTTAGCAGGGGGCACAGATACGCAGTATTTT. It is translated as CSVDLAGGTDTQYF. J is TRBJ2-3 and V is TRBV29-1, with a tentative D call TRBD1 (6 bases). Germline CDR1 reads SQVTM; CDR2 reads ANQGSEA. Trimming left V 3 bases short and J 1 base short, with 11 bases between. CDR3 length equals 14 residues.

V usage is TRBV5-1 and J usage is TRBJ2-7; no firm D call. The CDR3 has 14 residues. The germline CDR1 and CDR2 sequences are SGHRS and YFSETQ. Trimming stripped 2 bases from V and 3 bases from J, with 12 bases between. The CDR3 sequence is CASSLRQASYEQYF. Written as DNA, the CDR3 is TGCGCCAGCAGCTTAAGGCAGGCCAGCTACGAGCAGTACTTC.

The V call is TRBV18, the J call TRBJ2-7; D may match TRBD1 or TRBD2 (5 bases each). The germline V gene has CDR1 KGHSH and CDR2 LQKENI. V was pared by 6 bases and J by 5 bases, with 14 bases between. The CDR3 is 13 residues long. The CDR3 reads CASSPNWGNEQYF. As DNA, the CDR3 is TGTGCCAGCTCGCCGAATTGGGGGAACGAGCAGTACTTC.

The gene calls are TRBV7-9 and TRBJ2-5, with 13 bases aligning to TRBD2. CDR3 length: 16 residues. Germline-derived CDR1 and CDR2 are SEHNR and FQNEAQ (reference sequence). With 4 bases clipped from V and 2 bases from J, the junction kept 4 bases outside the gene matches. CDR3 sequence reads: CASSSGLAGVQETQYF. The CDR3 nucleotides are TGTGCCAGCAGCTCCGGACTAGCGGGGGTACAAGAGACCCAGTACTTC.

This chain uses TRBV7-9 with TRBJ2-3; unclear D gene. The V gene's germline CDR1 is SEHNR and CDR2 FQNEAQ (reference sequence). Trimming shortened V by 1 base and J by 2 bases, and 7 bases separated the two germline ends. This CDR3 comprises 14 residues. Here the CDR3 DNA reads TGTGCCAGCAGCTTAGGATATCCCACAGATACGCAGTATTTT. Translated: CASSLGYPTDTQYF.

This clonotype showed up many times. Germline and junction disagree at one end, which may indicate a read error. This chain connects TRBV29-1 to TRBJ2-7, with 8 bases aligning to TRBD2. The CDR3 runs 11 residues. The germline gives CDR1 SQVTM, CDR2 ANQGSEA. CDR3 in DNA: TGCAGCGTTAAAGACGGACTAGCAGAGTACTTC. Translation gives CSVKDGLAEYF.

This clonotype appeared a few times. The chain uses TRBV20-1 and TRBJ2-7, with no clear D. The CDR3 is made up of 13 amino acids. Germline V lookup: CDR1 DFQATT, CDR2 SNEGSKA (reference sequence). V shed 5 bases and J shed 3 bases, with 14 bases lying between them. The CDR3 DNA sequence: TGCAGTGCTGAGGCCAGTGGGGACTACGAGCAGTACTTC. Translated, it gives CSAEASGDYEQYF.

The chain is built from TRBV10-2 and TRBJ2-2; possible D gene TRBD1, 6 bases. Trimming took 6 bases from V and 9 from J, leaving 17 bases between them. Germline V lookup: CDR1 WSHSY, CDR2 SAAADI. The CDR3 contains 14 residues. The CDR3 loop is CASRTRAGGWELFF. The CDR3 DNA follows: TGCGCCAGCAGAACTAGGGCTGGGGGCTGGGAGCTGTTTTTT.

The V call is TRBV5-1, the J call TRBJ2-6, with a tentative D call TRBD1 (6 bases). The germline V gene has CDR1 SGHRS and CDR2 YFSETQ. V was clipped by 1 base and J by 2 bases, with 13 bases between them. The CDR3 has 17 amino acids. CDR3 protein: CASSLTPTGTGANVLTF. The DNA of the CDR3 is TGCGCCAGCAGCTTGACCCCTACAGGGACTGGGGCCAACGTCCTGACTTTC.

The chain joins TRBV29-1 to TRBJ2-1, with 15 bases that match TRBD2. V trimming: 3 bases; J trimming: 10 bases; junction bases outside the gene matches: 4. The length of the CDR3 is 14 residues. Germline CDR1 is SQVTM and CDR2 is ANQGSEA. DNA of the CDR3: TGCAGCGTTGACCGGACTAGCGGGGGGGTCGAGCAGTTCTTC. Its translation is CSVDRTSGGVEQFF.

This rearrangement joins TRBV27 to TRBJ1-6; D is uncertain. Looked up from germline, CDR1 is MNHEY and CDR2 is SMNVEV (reference sequence). Trimming shortened V by 3 bases and J by 8 bases, and 8 bases separated the two germline ends. The CDR3 extends over 13 amino acids. The CDR3 nucleotides read TGTGCCAGCAGTTTCGGGTGGGATTCACCCCTCCACTTT. Protein product: CASSFGWDSPLHF.

This clonotype has just a few counts. This rearrangement joins TRBV29-1 to TRBJ1-1; weak D call: TRBD1 (5 bases). Germline values: CDR1 SQVTM, CDR2 ANQGSEA. V was cut by 4 bases and J by 0 bases, with 21 bases left in between. CDR3 size: 17 residues. As DNA, the CDR3 is TGCAGCGTTGGATTTGGAGGACGGACACCCATGAACACTGAAGCTTTCTTT. It translates to CSVGFGGRTPMNTEAFF.

This clonotype occurred a few times. The chain combines TRBV20-1 with TRBJ1-4; unclear D gene. V lost 1 base to trimming and J lost 3 bases, with 15 bases between them. Germline values: CDR1 DFQATT, CDR2 SNEGSKA (reference sequence). There are 16 residues in the CDR3. CDR3 sequence: CSARVVSGGSNEKLFF. In DNA, the CDR3 is TGCAGTGCTAGAGTGGTCAGCGGAGGATCTAATGAAAAACTGTTTTTT.

The CDR3 reads CASSQDQGRTGELFF. The DNA for the CDR3 is TGTGCCAGCAGCCAAGATCAGGGACGGACCGGGGAGCTGTTTTTT. V gene TRBV3-1 combines with J gene TRBJ2-2; D possibly matches TRBD1 or TRBD2 (5 bases each). Germline CDR1 and CDR2: LGHDT and YNNKEL (reference sequence). V was cut by 0 bases and J by 5 bases, with 10 bases left in between. The CDR3 is 15 residues long.

J is TRBJ1-2 and V is TRBV29-1; TRBD1 aligns across 7 bases. CDR1 is SQVTM and CDR2 is ANQGSEA in the germline V gene. This CDR3 contains 15 residues. V gave up 3 bases and J gave up 0 bases; unmatched junction bases: 7. As DNA, the CDR3 is TGCAGCGTTGATCCAACAGGGACAGCTAACTATGGCTACACCTTC. It codes for CSVDPTGTANYGYTF.

The CDR3, as DNA: TGTGCCAGCAGTTCCCGGGACAGGTATAACAATGAGCAGTTCTTC. Translating it yields CASSSRDRYNNEQFF. The chain is built from TRBV6-2 or TRBV6-3 and TRBJ2-1, with 8 bases that match TRBD1. The CDR3 loop spans 15 amino acids. Trimming cost V 4 bases and J 5 bases; bases outside gene matches: 7. Germline V gene lookup returns CDR1 MNHEY and CDR2 SVGEGT.